This T cell receptor (beta chain) was sequenced in a study of blood T cells in healthy people across ages. For the second PCR, which ran for about 7 to 11 cycles, a sample-barcoded 5' primer and a J-beta primer mix were used. TCRdb ran MiXCR on the 5' RACE reads and lists one entry per CDR3 protein. The data show 800,000 or so distinct CDR3 sequences, 25% seen once. J gave up 4 bases and V 6 bases, and 15 bases lay outside the gene matches. The CDR3 consists of 18 residues. From germline, CDR1 is DFQATT and CDR2 SNEGSKA (reference sequence). The data also belong to a second study, concerning T cells of mothers and their children.

Sample: blood. This receptor was identified in a boy aged 5-17 years in good health. The genes are TRBV20-1 and TRBJ2-6; TRBD1 aligns across 10 bases. The DNA for the CDR3 is TGCAGTGCAACCACTTCCAGGACAGGGGGGAGCGGGGCCAACGTCCTGACTTTC. Its translation is CSATTSRTGGSGANVLTF.